This entry features one T cell receptor beta chain sequence. The data derive from a study of blood T cell repertoires in COVID-19. Overall study: The study drew acute and convalescent COVID-19 samples from the United States, Italy and Spain. Sources were T cells, B-cell-depleted T cells, or PBMCs; the material itself was cDNA or gDNA.

In the study's own analysis: Amplified reference gene primers provided the basis for estimating nucleated cell counts. Profiled with immunoSEQ multiplex PCR; TCRdb holds only in-frame clones, not every one. The D gene and trimming were derived from the DNA, and the V and J assignments and clone size from that table. The profile shows some 200,000 clones, 70% to 90% of them singletons. Trimming at V came to 5 bases and at J to 9 bases, leaving 13 bases not matched to a gene. CDR1 and CDR2 (germline): SGHAT, FQNNGV. The CDR3 length is 15 residues. The source of this sequence is a man aged 45-60 years with acute or convalescent COVID-19. The chain uses TRBV11-2 and TRBJ2-4; TRBD2 matches at 7 bases. Input material: peripheral blood. CDR3 sequence: CASSPGGREVSIQYF. DNA for the CDR3: TGTGCCAGCAGCCCTGGGGGGAGGGAGGTGAGCATTCAGTACTTC. Supplemented by reference TRBV11-2 and TRBJ2-4, the full variable domain reads EAGVAQSPRYKIIEKRQSVAFWCNPISGHATLYWYQQILGQGPKLLIQFQNNGVVDDSQLPKDRFSAERLKGVDSTLKIQPAKLEDSAVYLCASSPGGREVSIQYFGAGTRLSVL.